The 13 T cell receptor beta chains listed next were all sequenced from one sample in a study of blood T cell repertoires in COVID-19. Sequencing used immunoSEQ multiplex PCR; TCRdb keeps in-frame clones, though not all of them. Of around 42,000 clones in the sample, 88% are singletons; the top ten hold 4.8%. Sequencing was performed on peripheral blood. The receptors come from a human donor in a cohort sampled during active COVID-19.

The CDR3 nucleotides are TGTGCAAGTCGCTTGGGGGGGAGGGATCAGCCCCAGCATTTT. It specifies CASRLGGRDQPQHF. The chain uses TRBV12-2 and TRBJ1-5. TRBV12-2 constitutes a pseudogene. The CDR3 totals 14 residues.

The V call is TRBV19, the J call TRBJ1-1, with D possibly TRBD1 on 5 matching bases. Looked up from germline, CDR1 is LNHDA and CDR2 is SQIVND (reference sequence). With 6 bases removed from V and 5 bases from J, the gap between germline ends came to 13 bases. The CDR3 has 13 amino acids. The CDR3 DNA sequence: TGTGCCAGTAGCAGGGATCGAAATACTGAAGCTTTCTTT. It yields the protein CASSRDRNTEAFF.

The genes are TRBV12-3 or TRBV12-4 and TRBJ1-1, with D possibly being TRBD1 (6 bases). V was shortened by 5 bases and J by 6 bases, with 13 bases between the two germline ends. The CDR3 sequence is 13 residues long. The CDR3: CASSMTQGAEAFF. CDR3 in DNA: TGTGCCAGCAGTATGACACAGGGCGCTGAAGCTTTCTTT.

The chain uses TRBV5-8 and TRBJ2-1, with D uncertain. This CDR3 has 12 amino acids. V was trimmed by 4 bases and J by 7 bases, leaving 9 bases between them. Germline V gives CDR1 SGHTS, CDR2 YDEGEE. CDR3 nucleotide sequence: TGTGCCAGCAGCCTTAGTGAAAATGAGCAGTTCTTC. Protein product: CASSLSENEQFF.

The CDR3, as DNA: TGTGCCAGCAGTTTGGACAGAGATTACGAGCAGTACTTC. This encodes CASSLDRDYEQYF. The chain is built from TRBV12-3 or TRBV12-4 and TRBJ2-7; D is possibly TRBD1 (6 bases). Trimming shortened V by 3 bases and J by 4 bases, and 10 bases separated the two germline ends. The CDR3 runs to 13 residues.

The gene calls are TRBV15 and TRBJ2-3; maybe TRBD1 (6 bases). This CDR3 is 16 amino acids long. V was clipped by 0 bases and J by 4 bases, with 14 bases between them. CDR1 is LNHNV, CDR2 YYDKDF, per germline (reference sequence). The CDR3 DNA follows: TGTGCCACCAGCAGAGAAATGGCAGGGGTAGCAGATACGCAGTATTTT. The encoded protein is CATSREMAGVADTQYF.

This clone was picked up a small number of times. V is TRBV24-1 and J is TRBJ2-2, with a weak D call TRBD2 (5 bases). Germline CDR1 KGHDR, CDR2 SFDVKD. This CDR3 spans 15 amino acids. Trimming removed 5 bases from V and 3 bases from J, with 12 bases in between. The CDR3 nucleotides read TGTGCCACCAGTGTTCCGGGGAGAGACACCGGGGAGCTGTTTTTT. Amino acids: CATSVPGRDTGELFF.

The gene calls are TRBV19 and TRBJ1-5; possibly TRBD1 for D (6 bases). The V end was cut by 7 bases, the J end by 0 bases, with 13 bases between. In germline, CDR1 is LNHDA, CDR2 SQIVND (reference sequence). This CDR3 has 15 residues. The CDR3 nucleotides are TGTGCCAGTACCCGGACAGCAAATAGCAATCAGCCCCAGCATTTT. Amino acid sequence: CASTRTANSNQPQHF.

This sequence joins TRBV5-1 and TRBJ2-7; the D gene is possibly TRBD2 (7 bases). Trimming took 4 bases from V and 6 from J, leaving 32 bases between them. Germline CDR1 SGHRS, CDR2 YFSETQ. The CDR3 is made up of 19 amino acids. Here the CDR3 reads CASSPDRTNGGSLISEQYF. Here the CDR3 DNA reads TGCGCCAGCAGCCCTGACAGGACCAACGGGGGGTCCCTCATCTCCGAGCAGTACTTC.

This chain links TRBV7-3 with TRBJ2-1; the match to TRBD2 covers 9 bases. V trimming: 5 bases; J trimming: 3 bases; junction bases outside the gene matches: 8. Germline V gene data show CDR1 as SGHTA and CDR2 as FQGTGA. There are 16 residues in the CDR3. CDR3 in amino acids: CASSPRAGGVYNEQFF. The CDR3 DNA is TGTGCCAGCAGCCCCCGAGCGGGAGGTGTCTACAATGAGCAGTTCTTC.

The rearrangement links TRBV28 to TRBJ2-1; 8 bases align to TRBD2. Germline loops: CDR1 MDHEN, CDR2 SYDVKM. V gave up 6 bases and J gave up 9 bases; unmatched junction bases: 13. The CDR3 is made up of 15 amino acids. This CDR3 reads CASRAGGAGVSEQFF. The DNA for the CDR3 is TGTGCCAGCAGGGCCGGAGGAGCGGGAGTTTCTGAGCAGTTCTTC.

The rearrangement links TRBV11-3 to TRBJ2-7; tentatively, D is TRBD2 (5 bases). The length of the CDR3 is 17 residues. V lost 6 bases, J lost 0 bases, and 21 bases lay in between. In germline, CDR1 is SGHNT, CDR2 YENEEA. CDR3 protein: CASSFPAGGGSSYEQYF. CDR3 DNA: TGTGCCAGCAGTTTCCCTGCGGGTGGAGGTAGCTCCTACGAGCAGTACTTC.

This chain connects TRBV5-1 to TRBJ2-7; 7 bases are a match to TRBD2. Germline CDR1 reads SGHRS; CDR2 reads YFSETQ. The junction had 13 bases not matched to a gene; V was cut back by 0 bases and J by 7 bases. The CDR3 is made up of 16 amino acids. CDR3 sequence (DNA): TGCGCCAGCAGCTTGGTCGGGGGGACCCCAGCCGGGGAGCAGTACTTC. It specifies CASSLVGGTPAGEQYF.